The T cell receptor beta chain under discussion was sequenced for a study of T-cell memory formation after mild COVID-19. TCRdb passed the 5' RACE reads through MiXCR, listing each CDR3 protein once. The sample gives hundreds of thousands of distinct CDR3 sequences, more than 15% of which show up once; under 25% is in the top ten. Germline lookup yields CDR1 SEHNR and CDR2 FQNEAQ (reference sequence). This CDR3 comprises 13 residues. The germline V and J ends were trimmed by 2 bases and 10 bases, with 11 bases remaining between them. Findings of the study overall: Contracting clones from day 15 to 85 showed balanced CD4/CD8; later expanders favored CD4+. The authors left the SARS-CoV-2 specificity of second-wave clones peaking on day 37 unconfirmed.

With regard to this clonotype: Its antigen is still unknown.

The chain has TRBV7-9 and TRBJ2-2, with D possibly being TRBD1 (5 bases). The sequence was collected from a man aged 18 to 35 who had mild COVID-19 (a few samples of this study predate the infection). Cell type and time point are not known. The specimen was PBMCs or a T cell subset sorted from them (not recorded which). The CDR3 is CASSLQGGVELFF. The CDR3 coding sequence is TGTGCCAGCAGCTTACAGGGCGGAGTGGAGCTGTTTTTT.